The rows below give T cell receptor beta chains drawn from one sample of a study of blood T cell repertoires in COVID-19. Measured with immunoSEQ multiplex PCR; TCRdb has only the in-frame clones, and not every one. The sample has nearly 250,000 clones, approximately 85% seen once. Input material: PBMCs or T cells enriched from blood (not recorded which). The origin of the receptors is a woman aged 50 to 60 with acute COVID-19. CDR3s include the opening cysteine and the closing phenylalanine or tryptophan. Fields, in order: V gene, clone size, J gene, D gene, CDR3 DNA, CDR3 protein. A D gene is named only where the DNA matches it firmly. Size tells how often a clone was seen (once, few, many) or the class of an expanded clone, and some rows leave it out.

TRBV4-3	-	TRBJ2-3	TRBD2	TGCGCCAGCAGCCAAGGTTCGGGGGGGGTGACAGATACGCAGTATTTT	CASSQGSGGVTDTQYF
TRBV7-8	-	TRBJ2-5	TRBD2	TGTGCCAGCAGCCCGGGACTAGCGGAGGTAGAGACCCAGTACTTC	CASSPGLAEVETQYF
TRBV6-5	-	TRBJ2-7	TRBD1	TGTGCCAGCAGTTCCGGGACAGGGGGCCGCGAGCAGTACTTC	CASSSGTGGREQYF
TRBV12-3/TRBV12-4	-	TRBJ1-2	-	TGTGCCAGCAGTCCGCAGACAGACTATGGCTACACCTTC	CASSPQTDYGYTF
TRBV6-5	once	TRBJ1-3	-	TGTGCCAGCAGTTACGGGAAGGGGGGGCACACCATATATTTT	CASSYGKGGHTIYF
TRBV11-2	-	TRBJ2-1	-	TGTGCCAGCAGCTTAGAGACACCCAATGAGCAGTTCTTC	CASSLETPNEQFF
TRBV7-2	-	TRBJ1-2	-	TGTGCCAGCAGCTTAGTTGACCTCACAGGGAACTATGGCTACACCTTC	CASSLVDLTGNYGYTF
TRBV6-2/TRBV6-3	-	TRBJ1-1	-	TGTGCCAGCAGTTACTCGGCAGGGTGGTCTACTGAAGCTTTCTTT	CASSYSAGWSTEAFF
TRBV18	-	TRBJ2-5	-	TGTGCCAGCTCACCGTCGGGGAAAGAGACCCAGTACTTC	CASSPSGKETQYF
TRBV19	-	TRBJ1-1	-	TGTGCCAGTAGCCCCTTCGTGAACACTGAAGCTTTCTTT	CASSPFVNTEAFF
TRBV30	-	TRBJ2-2	-	TGTGCCTGGAGTGGACTACACACCGGGGAGCTGTTTTTT	CAWSGLHTGELFF
TRBV3-1/TRBV3-2	-	TRBJ1-3	-	TGTGCCAGCAGCCCCATCTGGGAAGCGGTGGCTGGAAACACCATATATTTT	CASSPIWEAVAGNTIYF
TRBV19	-	TRBJ2-7	TRBD2	TGTGCCAGTAGAAATGGACTAGCGGGGTCCTACGAGCAGTACTTC	CASRNGLAGSYEQYF
TRBV10-3	-	TRBJ2-3	TRBD2	TGTGCCATCACCCCGGGCCGGGAGGCAGATACGCAGTATTTT	CAITPGREADTQYF
TRBV2	-	TRBJ2-1	TRBD1	TGTGCCAGCAGCCTGACAGGGAATGAGCAGTTCTTC	CASSLTGNEQFF
TRBV5-1	-	TRBJ2-1	-	TGCGCCAGCAGCTTGGCCCTCAACAGGTCCCCGCAGCGTGAGCAGTTCTTC	CASSLALNRSPQREQFF
TRBV7-8	once	TRBJ1-2	-	TGTGCCAGCAGCTTACCCCCCGAGAAAGCATATGGCTACACCTTC	CASSLPPEKAYGYTF
TRBV7-2	-	TRBJ2-5	-	TGTGCCAGCAGCTTAGAATTCAGGGAGACCCAGTACTTC	CASSLEFRETQYF
TRBV14	once	TRBJ2-2	-	TGTGCCAGCAGCCAAGATTTGATAGGGGGAAGAGAGGAGCTGTTTTTT	CASSQDLIGGREELFF
TRBV18	-	TRBJ1-2	-	TGTGCCAGCTCAAACCGGACAGCGGAAAACTATGGCTACACCTTC	CASSNRTAENYGYTF
TRBV2	few	TRBJ1-6	TRBD1	TGTGCCAGCACCCCCCTCCCGGGACAGGGCTATAATTCACCCCTCCACTTT	CASTPLPGQGYNSPLHF
TRBV7-8	-	TRBJ1-4	TRBD1	TGTGCCAGCAGCCCCATAGGGACCGGGACAGATAATGAAAAACTGTTTTTT	CASSPIGTGTDNEKLFF
TRBV27	once	TRBJ2-3	TRBD2	TGTGCCAGCAGTACGGGGACTATCCCCCTCACAGATACGCAGTATTTT	CASSTGTIPLTDTQYF
TRBV29-1	-	TRBJ1-1	-	TGCAGCGTTGGGGACACCACTGAAGCTTTCTTT	CSVGDTTEAFF
TRBV5-4	many	TRBJ2-7	-	TGTGCCAGCAGCTTCCCGGGGAGCGGCACGTCCTACGAGCAGTACTTC	CASSFPGSGTSYEQYF